The source of this TCR beta chain is a study of molecular identifiers for immune sequencing clone quantification. Across the whole study: Naive CD8 cell RNA, from around 20,000 or 99,000 cells, was split five ways in replicates, with four sequenced. Study-wide findings and caveats: Because of identical TCR molecules sharing a barcode, sizes of highly expanded clones could be underestimated.

Naive CD8 T cell sorting was performed on the CD8+CD4-CCR7+CD45RA+ phenotype. One entry per CDR3 protein results from TCRdb running MiXCR on the PCR reads. The sample includes more than 250,000 distinct CDR3 sequences, over 20% of them seen just once. This clonotype showed up many times. Its antigen is still unknown. Sequencing was carried out using naive CD8+ T cells from blood, with Jurkat cell RNA spiked in. Noted subset: FACS-sorted CD8+CD4-CCR7+CD45RA+ naive T cells. The receptor was isolated from a human donor in good health. Some libraries in this study had Jurkat cell RNA spiked in.

CDR3: CASSSTGTDAPQHF. The CDR3 coding sequence is TGTGCCAGCAGTTCTACCGGGACAGATGCGCCCCAGCATTTT. V gene TRBV27 combines with J gene TRBJ1-5, with 7 bases matching TRBD1. The CDR3 loop spans 14 amino acids. Germline V CDR1 and CDR2: MNHEY, SMNVEV (reference sequence). V shed 4 bases, J shed 9 bases, and the junction held 9 bases outside the gene matches.